The clone carrying this TCR beta chain was picked up a small number of times. The data are from a study of T cells after yellow fever vaccination. TCRdb passed the 5' RACE reads through MiXCR, listing each CDR3 protein once. The data contain under 500,000 distinct CDR3 sequences, around 20% of them singletons. The specimen was PBMCs, collected before the yellow fever booster vaccination. The source is a man aged 18-30 years who received the YFV17D yellow fever vaccine.

The CDR3 DNA follows: TGCGCCAGCCAACTACAGGGGACAGATACGCAGTATTTT. Encoded protein: CASQLQGTDTQYF. The chain uses TRBV5-1 and TRBJ2-3, with TRBD1 identical over 7 bases. This CDR3 has 13 residues. In germline, CDR1 is SGHRS, CDR2 YFSETQ. V was clipped by 7 bases and J by 3 bases; unmatched bases: 5.